A selection of T cell receptor beta chains follows, all from one sample in a study of T cell responses to AZD1222 COVID-19 vaccine. The table came from immunoSEQ multiplex PCR; TCRdb's copy has only in-frame clones and leaves some out. The repertoire holds 110,000 to 150,000 clones, roughly 94% seen once, with 1.5% to 2% in the top ten. The starting material was peripheral blood, obtained on day 0 of AZD1222 vaccination. The receptors here all came from an adult in good health. Each CDR3 is given with its conserved first and last residue. D genes are given only for firm matches. Only some rows state a clone size, as once, few, many or a class for expanded clones.

j_call d_call clone_size v_call cdr3_aa cdr3_nt
TRBJ1-4 TRBD1 once TRBV24-1 CATSDSGTGNEKLFF TGTGCCACCAGTGATTCCGGGACAGGGAATGAAAAACTGTTTTTT
TRBJ2-7 TRBD2 few TRBV11-1 CASSSQTSGSYEQYF TGTGCCAGCAGCTCCCAGACTAGCGGGAGTTACGAGCAGTACTTC
TRBJ2-3 TRBD2 - TRBV4-3 CASSQVSASGGSTDTQYF TGCGCCAGCAGCCAAGTTTCTGCTAGCGGGGGGTCAACAGATACGCAGTATTTT
TRBJ2-1 - once TRBV7-9 CASSLDPVNNEQFF TGTGCCAGCAGCTTAGACCCCGTGAACAATGAGCAGTTCTTC
TRBJ2-2 TRBD1 once TRBV11-2 CASSLDTRGTGGTGELFF TGTGCCAGCAGCTTAGATACTCGGGGGACAGGGGGAACCGGGGAGCTGTTTTTT
TRBJ2-3 - - TRBV24-1 CATSEARGTDTQYF TGTGCCACCAGTGAGGCCAGGGGCACAGATACGCAGTATTTT
TRBJ2-7 - - TRBV27 CATSPGILSEQYF TGTGCCACCTCTCCCGGGATCCTATCCGAGCAGTACTTC
TRBJ2-2 TRBD1 - TRBV11-2 CASSLTGGYIGELFF TGTGCCAGCAGCTTAACAGGGGGTTATATCGGGGAGCTGTTTTTT
TRBJ2-1 TRBD1 - TRBV5-1 CASSLFVDRGYEQFF TGCGCCAGCAGCTTGTTTGTGGACAGGGGGTATGAGCAGTTCTTC
TRBJ1-5 - - TRBV2 CASSGGGGNQPQHF TGTGCCAGCAGTGGGGGCGGGGGCAATCAGCCCCAGCATTTT
TRBJ1-2 - - TRBV13 CASSLGGRTPVGYGYTF TGTGCCAGCAGCTTAGGAGGCAGGACTCCGGTCGGCTATGGCTACACCTTC
TRBJ1-6 - - TRBV7-9 CASGWGRNSPLHF TGTGCCAGCGGTTGGGGGCGAAATTCACCCCTCCACTTT
TRBJ1-1 TRBD1 - TRBV19 CASSTIRGVGTEAFF TGTGCCAGTAGTACCATCAGGGGGGTCGGCACTGAAGCTTTCTTT
TRBJ1-3 - once TRBV2 CANYRESGNTIYF TGTGCCAACTACAGGGAATCGGGAAACACCATATATTTT
TRBJ2-1 - few TRBV5-4 CASSSEVEQFF TGTGCCAGCAGCTCGGAGGTAGAGCAGTTCTTC
TRBJ2-7 - few TRBV7-3 CASSLGGGRIFEQYF TGTGCCAGCAGCCTAGGAGGGGGAAGGATTTTCGAGCAGTACTTC
TRBJ2-1 TRBD1 - TRBV9 CASSAGQGAGEQFF TGTGCCAGCAGCGCGGGACAGGGGGCAGGTGAGCAGTTCTTC
TRBJ2-1 TRBD1 once TRBV5-1 CASSLAGQGADNEQFF TGCGCCAGCAGCTTGGCAGGACAGGGGGCAGACAATGAGCAGTTCTTC
TRBJ1-2 - once TRBV19 CASSIRAYGYTF TGTGCCAGTAGTATACGGGCTTATGGCTACACCTTC
TRBJ2-7 - - TRBV10-3 CAISDGVSYEQYF TGTGCCATCAGTGATGGGGTCTCCTACGAGCAGTACTTC
TRBJ1-2 - - TRBV27 CASSPVGAVLYGYTF TGTGCCAGTTCTCCTGTGGGTGCGGTGCTCTATGGCTACACCTTC
TRBJ2-3 TRBD2 once TRBV11-1 CASSLVRLAGLDTQYF TGTGCCAGCAGCTTAGTTCGGCTAGCGGGGTTAGATACGCAGTATTTT
TRBJ1-1 - - TRBV7-6 CASSLAVVPDRDTEAFF TGTGCCAGCAGCTTAGCGGTAGTCCCGGATAGGGACACTGAAGCTTTCTTT
TRBJ2-3 TRBD2 once TRBV23-1 CASRISGGNQLRDTQYF TGCGCCAGCAGAATTAGCGGGGGAAATCAACTAAGGGATACGCAGTATTTT
TRBJ2-1 - - TRBV18 CASSPITGPWTNEQFF TGTGCCAGCTCACCAATCACAGGGCCCTGGACAAATGAGCAGTTCTTC
TRBJ2-5 - - TRBV7-9 CASSTEGETQYF TGTGCCAGCAGCACAGAGGGAGAGACCCAGTACTTC
TRBJ1-5 - - TRBV5-5 CASSLDGDQPQHF TGTGCCAGCAGCTTGGATGGGGATCAGCCCCAGCATTTT
TRBJ2-7 - few TRBV4-3 CASSPGTGSYEQYF TGCGCCAGCAGCCCTGGAACGGGATCCTACGAGCAGTACTTC
TRBJ2-1 - - TRBV2 CASTRDYNEQFF TGTGCCAGCACGCGCGACTACAATGAGCAGTTCTTC
TRBJ2-2 - - TRBV10-3 CAISQQGAGELFF TGTGCCATCAGTCAACAGGGCGCCGGGGAGCTGTTTTTT
TRBJ1-1 - - TRBV7-2 CASSVEANTEAFF TGTGCCAGCAGCGTCGAGGCTAACACTGAAGCTTTCTTT
TRBJ1-5 - - TRBV6-6 CAISDRFNQPQHF TGTGCCATCTCGGACAGATTCAATCAGCCCCAGCATTTT
TRBJ2-3 TRBD2 - TRBV9 CASTGGLAGVDPDTQYF TGTGCCAGCACCGGGGGACTAGCGGGAGTGGATCCAGATACGCAGTATTTT
TRBJ2-5 - - TRBV5-1 CASSFAGETQYF TGCGCCAGCAGCTTTGCGGGGGAGACCCAGTACTTC
TRBJ1-1 - - TRBV2 CASSVMGTSNTEAFF TGTGCCAGCAGTGTAATGGGGACCTCCAACACTGAAGCTTTCTTT
TRBJ2-1 - - TRBV11-2 CASSLAGDNEQFF TGTGCCAGCAGCTTAGCCGGGGACAATGAGCAGTTCTTC
TRBJ2-1 - once TRBV20-1 CSARVVEQFF TGCAGTGCTAGAGTGGTTGAGCAGTTCTTC
TRBJ2-7 - - TRBV2 CASRQESYEQYF TGTGCCAGCCGGCAGGAATCCTACGAGCAGTACTTC
TRBJ1-3 - - TRBV15 CATSSRVGNTIYF TGTGCCACCAGCTCAAGAGTGGGAAACACCATATATTTT
TRBJ1-2 TRBD1 - TRBV29-1 CSVEADVRGQGYTF TGCAGCGTTGAAGCAGACGTCAGGGGGCAAGGCTACACCTTC
TRBJ1-3 TRBD1 - TRBV4-1 CASSPTGTGGPGNTIYF TGCGCCAGCAGCCCGACCGGGACAGGGGGCCCTGGAAACACCATATATTTT
TRBJ2-7 - - TRBV6-2/TRBV6-3 CASSLGGQSPYEQYF TGTGCCAGCAGTCTCGGAGGACAGAGTCCCTACGAGCAGTACTTC
TRBJ2-2 - once TRBV7-8 CATRNTGELFF TGTGCCACCCGGAACACCGGGGAGCTGTTTTTT
TRBJ1-5 TRBD1 once TRBV20-1 CSASRTGGYNQPQHF TGCAGTGCTAGTAGGACAGGGGGTTACAATCAGCCCCAGCATTTT
TRBJ2-5 - - TRBV25-1 CASSDRGLLSETQYF TGTGCCAGCAGTGATCGGGGACTGTTATCAGAGACCCAGTACTTC
TRBJ2-1 - once TRBV27 CASSSLGGEGEQFF TGTGCCAGCAGTTCATTAGGTGGGGAAGGTGAGCAGTTCTTC
TRBJ2-7 - - TRBV7-2 CASSLEARQTYEQYF TGTGCCAGCAGCTTAGAGGCCAGACAAACCTACGAGCAGTACTTC
TRBJ1-3 TRBD1 - TRBV19 CASRQGSNTIYF TGTGCCAGCCGACAGGGTTCGAACACCATATATTTT
TRBJ1-4 TRBD1 few TRBV14 CASSQERGLNEKLFF TGTGCCAGCAGCCAAGAAAGGGGGCTTAATGAAAAACTGTTTTTT
TRBJ1-2 - - TRBV30 CAWSRSGSYSDGYTF TGTGCCTGGAGTCGTAGCGGGAGTTACTCAGATGGCTACACCTTC
TRBJ2-7 - - TRBV9 CASSASSRTLPEQYF TGTGCCAGCAGCGCCAGTAGTAGGACGCTCCCCGAGCAGTACTTC
TRBJ2-3 TRBD2 - TRBV7-2 CASTILGRGTDTQYF TGTGCCAGCACAATTCTCGGGAGGGGGACAGATACGCAGTATTTT
TRBJ2-2 - once TRBV18 CASSPPVPGLGELFF TGTGCCAGCTCACCACCGGTTCCGGGCCTGGGGGAGCTGTTTTTT
TRBJ1-2 - - TRBV20-1 CSARFLQGYTF TGCAGTGCTAGGTTCTTGCAAGGCTACACCTTC
TRBJ1-4 TRBD1 once TRBV5-1 CASSLDRGREKLFF TGCGCCAGCAGCTTGGACAGGGGGCGTGAAAAACTGTTTTTT
TRBJ1-3 - - TRBV10-3 CAISYGATGNTIYF TGTGCCATCAGTTATGGGGCTACAGGAAACACCATATATTTT
TRBJ2-5 - - TRBV3-1/TRBV3-2 CASSQGGNRETQYF TGTGCCAGCAGCCAAGGCGGGAATAGAGAGACCCAGTACTTC
TRBJ2-5 - - TRBV16 CASSQSRISGLETQYF TGTGCCAGCAGCCAATCGAGGATTTCAGGGTTGGAGACCCAGTACTTC
TRBJ1-3 TRBD1 - TRBV4-3 CASSPGQANSGNTIYF TGCGCCAGCAGCCCAGGACAGGCCAACTCTGGAAACACCATATATTTT
TRBJ1-1 - - TRBV30 CAWTGGRVNTEAFF TGTGCCTGGACCGGGGGCAGGGTTAACACTGAAGCTTTCTTT